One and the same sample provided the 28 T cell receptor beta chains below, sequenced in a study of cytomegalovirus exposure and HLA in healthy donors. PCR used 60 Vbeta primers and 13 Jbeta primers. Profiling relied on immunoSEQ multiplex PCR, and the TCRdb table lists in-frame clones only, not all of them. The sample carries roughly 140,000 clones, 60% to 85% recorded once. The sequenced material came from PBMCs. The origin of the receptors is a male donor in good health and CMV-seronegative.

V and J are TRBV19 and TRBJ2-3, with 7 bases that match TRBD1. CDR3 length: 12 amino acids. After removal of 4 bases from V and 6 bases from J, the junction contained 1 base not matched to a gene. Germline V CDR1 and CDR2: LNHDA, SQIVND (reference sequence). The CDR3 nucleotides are TGTGCCAGTAGTACGACAGGGGATACGCAGTATTTT. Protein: CASSTTGDTQYF.

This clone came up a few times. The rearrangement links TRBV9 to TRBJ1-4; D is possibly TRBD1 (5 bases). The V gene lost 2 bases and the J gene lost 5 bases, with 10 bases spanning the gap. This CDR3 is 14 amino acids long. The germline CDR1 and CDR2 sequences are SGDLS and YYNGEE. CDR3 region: CASSVGGRNEKLFF. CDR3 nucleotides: TGTGCCAGCAGCGTGGGGGGTAGGAATGAAAAACTGTTTTTT.

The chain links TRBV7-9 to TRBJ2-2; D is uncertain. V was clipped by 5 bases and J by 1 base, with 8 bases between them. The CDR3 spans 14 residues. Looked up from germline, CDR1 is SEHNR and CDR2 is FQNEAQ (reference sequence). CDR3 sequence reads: CASSLRGNTGELFF. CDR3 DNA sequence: TGTGCCAGCAGCCTACGAGGGAACACCGGGGAGCTGTTTTTT.

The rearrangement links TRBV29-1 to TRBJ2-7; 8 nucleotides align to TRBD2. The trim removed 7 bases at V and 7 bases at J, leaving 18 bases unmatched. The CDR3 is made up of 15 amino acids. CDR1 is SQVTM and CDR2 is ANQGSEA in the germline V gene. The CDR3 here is CSGRGGLVGESEQYF. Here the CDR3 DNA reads TGCAGCGGTCGGGGGGGACTAGTTGGTGAGTCGGAGCAGTACTTC.

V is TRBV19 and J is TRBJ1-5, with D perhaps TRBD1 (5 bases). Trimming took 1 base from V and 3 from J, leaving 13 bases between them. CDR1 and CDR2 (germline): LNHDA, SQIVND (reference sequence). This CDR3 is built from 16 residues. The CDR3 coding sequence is TGTGCCAGTAGTATAGCCAGGGTATTCGACAATCAGCCCCAGCATTTT. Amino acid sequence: CASSIARVFDNQPQHF.

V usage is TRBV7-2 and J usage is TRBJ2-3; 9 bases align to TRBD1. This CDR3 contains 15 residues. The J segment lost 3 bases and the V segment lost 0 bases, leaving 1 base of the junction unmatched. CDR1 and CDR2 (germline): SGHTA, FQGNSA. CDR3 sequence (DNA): TGTGCCAGCAGCTTAGCGGGACAGGGTACAGATACGCAGTATTTT. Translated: CASSLAGQGTDTQYF.

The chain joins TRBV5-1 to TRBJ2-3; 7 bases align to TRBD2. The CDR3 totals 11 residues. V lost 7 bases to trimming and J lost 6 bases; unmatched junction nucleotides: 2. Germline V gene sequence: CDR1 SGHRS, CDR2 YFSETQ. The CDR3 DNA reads TGCGCCAGCGCCGGGGGGGATACGCAGTATTTT. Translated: CASAGGDTQYF.

Here the CDR3 DNA reads TGTGCCAGCAGTTTGGAACCAAGAAGGGGCTATCCAGATACGCAGTATTTT. Amino acid sequence: CASSLEPRRGYPDTQYF. V and J are TRBV27 and TRBJ2-3; D might be TRBD1 (5 bases). Germline values: CDR1 MNHEY, CDR2 SMNVEV (reference sequence). This CDR3 spans 17 amino acids. V lost 3 bases and J 4 bases, leaving 20 bases between the germline ends.

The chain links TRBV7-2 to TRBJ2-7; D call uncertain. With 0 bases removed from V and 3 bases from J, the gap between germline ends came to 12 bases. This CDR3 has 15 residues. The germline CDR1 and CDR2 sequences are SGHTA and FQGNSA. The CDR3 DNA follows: TGTGCCAGCAGCTTAGCGCGGAACCCACTCTACGAGCAGTACTTC. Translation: CASSLARNPLYEQYF. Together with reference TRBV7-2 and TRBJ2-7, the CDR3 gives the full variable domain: GAGVSQSPSNKVTEKGKDVELRCDPISGHTALYWYRQSLGQGLEFLIYFQGNSAPDKSGLPSDRFSAERTGGSVSTLTIQRTQQEDSAVYLCASSLARNPLYEQYFGPGTRLTVT.

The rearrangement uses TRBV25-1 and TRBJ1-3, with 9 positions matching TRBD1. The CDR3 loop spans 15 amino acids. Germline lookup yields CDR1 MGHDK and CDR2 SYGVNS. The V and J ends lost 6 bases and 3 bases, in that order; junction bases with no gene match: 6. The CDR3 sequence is CASRDRGSFGNTIYF. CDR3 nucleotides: TGTGCCAGCAGGGACAGGGGATCCTTTGGAAACACCATATATTTT.

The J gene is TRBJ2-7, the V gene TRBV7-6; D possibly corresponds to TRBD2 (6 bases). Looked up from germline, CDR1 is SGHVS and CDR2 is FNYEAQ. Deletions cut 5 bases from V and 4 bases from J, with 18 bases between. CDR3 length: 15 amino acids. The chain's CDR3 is CASSQGTLGWYEQYF. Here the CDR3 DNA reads TGTGCCAGCAGCCAAGGGACTCTAGGGTGGTACGAGCAGTACTTC.

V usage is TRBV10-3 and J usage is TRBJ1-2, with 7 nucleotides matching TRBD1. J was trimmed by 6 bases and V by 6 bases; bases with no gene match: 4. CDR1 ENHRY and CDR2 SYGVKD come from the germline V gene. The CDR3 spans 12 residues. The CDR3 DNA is TGTGCCATCAGAATAACAGGGGATGGCTACACCTTC. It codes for CAIRITGDGYTF.

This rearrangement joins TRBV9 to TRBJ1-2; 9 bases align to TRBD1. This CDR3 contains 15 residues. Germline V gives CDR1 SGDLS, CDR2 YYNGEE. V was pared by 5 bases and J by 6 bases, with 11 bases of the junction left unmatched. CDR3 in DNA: TGTGCCAGCAGACCCGCCGGAGGACAGGGGCATGGCTACACCTTC. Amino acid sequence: CASRPAGGQGHGYTF.

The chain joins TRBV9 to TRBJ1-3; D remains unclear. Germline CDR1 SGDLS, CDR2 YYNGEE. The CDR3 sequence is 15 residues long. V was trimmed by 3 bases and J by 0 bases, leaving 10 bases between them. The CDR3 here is CASSASGNSGNTIYF. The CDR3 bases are TGTGCCAGCAGCGCAAGCGGGAACTCTGGAAACACCATATATTTT.

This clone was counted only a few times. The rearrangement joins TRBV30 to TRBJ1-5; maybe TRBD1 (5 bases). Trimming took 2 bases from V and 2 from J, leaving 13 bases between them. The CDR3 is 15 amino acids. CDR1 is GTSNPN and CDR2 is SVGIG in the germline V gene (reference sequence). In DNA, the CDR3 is TGTGCCTGGAGTACCAGGGAATTACGCAATCAGCCCCAGCATTTT. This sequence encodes CAWSTRELRNQPQHF.

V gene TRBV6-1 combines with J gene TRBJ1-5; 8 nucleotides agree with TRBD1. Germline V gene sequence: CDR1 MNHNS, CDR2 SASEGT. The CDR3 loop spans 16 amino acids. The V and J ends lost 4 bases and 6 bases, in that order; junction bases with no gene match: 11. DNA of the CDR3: TGTGCCAGCAGTGTGCTGGACAGGGAGGTGGGTCAGCCCCAGCATTTT. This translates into CASSVLDREVGQPQHF.

The CDR3 sequence: CASSFRQGQTFF. The CDR3 coding sequence is TGTGCCAGCAGCTTCAGACAGGGCCAGACTTTCTTT. The V and J genes are TRBV6-5 and TRBJ1-1, with TRBD1 identical over 7 bases. From germline, CDR1 is MNHEY and CDR2 SVGAGI. The CDR3 consists of 12 residues. The trim removed 6 bases at V and 12 bases at J, leaving 10 bases unmatched.

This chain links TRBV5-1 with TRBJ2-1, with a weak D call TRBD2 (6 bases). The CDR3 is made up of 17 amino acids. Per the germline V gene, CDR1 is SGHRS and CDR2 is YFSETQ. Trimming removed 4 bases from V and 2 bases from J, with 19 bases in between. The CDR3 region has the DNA TGCGCCAGCAGCCCCGGGCTGCGGGATCAGACCTACAATGAGCAGTTCTTC. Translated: CASSPGLRDQTYNEQFF.

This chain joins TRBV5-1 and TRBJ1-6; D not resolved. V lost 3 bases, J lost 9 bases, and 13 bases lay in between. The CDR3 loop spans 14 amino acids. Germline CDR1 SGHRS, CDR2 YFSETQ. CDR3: CASSSTPTGSPLHF. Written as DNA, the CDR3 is TGCGCCAGCAGCTCAACCCCCACGGGTTCACCCCTCCACTTT.

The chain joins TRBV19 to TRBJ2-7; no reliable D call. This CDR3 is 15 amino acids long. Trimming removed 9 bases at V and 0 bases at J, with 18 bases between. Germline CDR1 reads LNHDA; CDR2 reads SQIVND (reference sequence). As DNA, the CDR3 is TGTGCCAGGGCAGGAAATGGCCCGCCCTCCTACGAGCAGTACTTC. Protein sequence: CARAGNGPPSYEQYF. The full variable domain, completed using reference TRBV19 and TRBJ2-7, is DGGITQSPKYLFRKEGQNVTLSCEQNLNHDAMYWYRQDPGQGLRLIYYSQIVNDFQKGDIAEGYSVSREKKESFPLTVTSAQKNPTAFYLCARAGNGPPSYEQYFGPGTRLTVT.

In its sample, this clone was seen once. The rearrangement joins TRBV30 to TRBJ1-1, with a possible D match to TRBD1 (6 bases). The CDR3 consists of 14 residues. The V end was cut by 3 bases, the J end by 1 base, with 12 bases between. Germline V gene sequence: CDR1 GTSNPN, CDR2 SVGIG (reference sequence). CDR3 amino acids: CAWSGDRKNTEAFF. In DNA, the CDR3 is TGTGCCTGGAGCGGCGACAGGAAGAACACTGAAGCTTTCTTT.

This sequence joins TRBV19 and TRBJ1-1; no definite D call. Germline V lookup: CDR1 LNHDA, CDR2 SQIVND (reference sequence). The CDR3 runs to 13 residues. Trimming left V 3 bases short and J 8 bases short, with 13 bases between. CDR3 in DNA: TGTGCCAGTAGTATTTCGCGGAACCGAGAAGCTTTCTTT. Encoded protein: CASSISRNREAFF. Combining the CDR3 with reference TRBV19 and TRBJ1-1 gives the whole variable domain DGGITQSPKYLFRKEGQNVTLSCEQNLNHDAMYWYRQDPGQGLRLIYYSQIVNDFQKGDIAEGYSVSREKKESFPLTVTSAQKNPTAFYLCASSISRNREAFFGQGTRLTVV.

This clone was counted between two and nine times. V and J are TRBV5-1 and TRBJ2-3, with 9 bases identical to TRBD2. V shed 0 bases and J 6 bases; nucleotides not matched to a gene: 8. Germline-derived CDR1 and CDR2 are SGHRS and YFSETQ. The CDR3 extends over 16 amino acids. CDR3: CASSLGASGMMDTQYF. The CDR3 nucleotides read TGCGCCAGCAGCTTGGGGGCTAGCGGGATGATGGATACGCAGTATTTT.

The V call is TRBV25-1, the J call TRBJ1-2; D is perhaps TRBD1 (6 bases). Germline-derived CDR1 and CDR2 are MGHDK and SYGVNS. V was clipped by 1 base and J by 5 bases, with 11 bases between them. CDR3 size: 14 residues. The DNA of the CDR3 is TGTGCCAGCAGTGAATCCGGACAGTTTTATGGCTACACCTTC. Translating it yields CASSESGQFYGYTF.

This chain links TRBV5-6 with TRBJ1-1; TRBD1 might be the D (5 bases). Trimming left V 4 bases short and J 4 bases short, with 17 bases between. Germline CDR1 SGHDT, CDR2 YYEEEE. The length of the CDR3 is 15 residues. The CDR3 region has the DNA TGTGCCAGCAGCGAAACACCGGGACTTATCACTGAAGCTTTCTTT. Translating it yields CASSETPGLITEAFF.

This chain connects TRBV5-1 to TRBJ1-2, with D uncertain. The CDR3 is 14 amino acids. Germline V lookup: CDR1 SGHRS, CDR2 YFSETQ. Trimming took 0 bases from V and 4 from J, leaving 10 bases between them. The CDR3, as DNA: TGCGCCAGCAGCTTGGGGCAGACTCCCTATGGCTACACCTTC. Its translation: CASSLGQTPYGYTF.

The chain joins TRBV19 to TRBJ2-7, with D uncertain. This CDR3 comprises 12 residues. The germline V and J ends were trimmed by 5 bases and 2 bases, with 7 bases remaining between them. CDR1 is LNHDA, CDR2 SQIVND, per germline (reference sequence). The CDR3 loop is CASSPSPYEQYF. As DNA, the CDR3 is TGTGCCAGTAGTCCTTCCCCCTACGAGCAGTACTTC.

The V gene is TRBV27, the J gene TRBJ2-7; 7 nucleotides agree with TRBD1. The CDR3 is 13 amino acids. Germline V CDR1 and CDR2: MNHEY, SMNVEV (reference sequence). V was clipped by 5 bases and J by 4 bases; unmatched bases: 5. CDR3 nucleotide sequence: TGTGCCAGCAGTAACAGGGGCGGGTACGAGCAGTACTTC. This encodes CASSNRGGYEQYF.